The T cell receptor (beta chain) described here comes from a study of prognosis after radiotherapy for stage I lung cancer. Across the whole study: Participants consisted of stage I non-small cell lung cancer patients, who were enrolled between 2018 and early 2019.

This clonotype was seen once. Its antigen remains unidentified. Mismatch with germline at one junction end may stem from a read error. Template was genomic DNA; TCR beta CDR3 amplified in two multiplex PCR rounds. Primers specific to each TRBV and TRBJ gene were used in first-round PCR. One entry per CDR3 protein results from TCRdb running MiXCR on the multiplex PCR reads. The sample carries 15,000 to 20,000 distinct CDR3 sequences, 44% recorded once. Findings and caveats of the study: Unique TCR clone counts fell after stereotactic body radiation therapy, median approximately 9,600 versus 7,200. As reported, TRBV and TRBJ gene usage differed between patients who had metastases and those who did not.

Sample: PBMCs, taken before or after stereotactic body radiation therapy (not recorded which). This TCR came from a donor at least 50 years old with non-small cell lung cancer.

Written as DNA, the CDR3 is TGTGCCAGCAGCTTAGGGGTTGGGGAAAGATCGTCCTACGAGAAGTACTTC. Its protein is CASSLGVGERSSYEKYF. The chain is built from TRBV11-2 and TRBJ2-7; the D is unclear. Germline V lookup: CDR1 SGHAT, CDR2 FQNNGV. The CDR3 consists of 17 residues. Combining the CDR3 with reference TRBV11-2 and TRBJ2-7 gives the whole variable domain EAGVAQSPRYKIIEKRQSVAFWCNPISGHATLYWYQQILGQGPKLLIQFQNNGVVDDSQLPKDRFSAERLKGVDSTLKIQPAKLEDSAVYLCASSLGVGERSSYEKYFGPGTRLTVT.